Presented here are 21 T cell receptor beta chains from one specimen sequenced in a study of T cells in localized non-small cell lung cancer (dated by TCRdb to the early 2020s). The library was prepared using the immunoSEQ multiplex PCR assay. TCRdb obtained this table from immuneACCESS and retained in-frame rearrangements with V and J assigned. These tables miss some clones; where compared with another copy, unresolved V genes account for less than half of the shortfall, and the remainder is unexplained. The sample table lists some 52,000 clones, just over 85% of them with a count of one. The ten largest clones take up 15% to 20% of the sample. Sequenced material: peripheral blood, taken before any cancer treatment. The receptors were sampled from an older male donor with stage III squamous cell lung carcinoma.

V is TRBV29-1 and J is TRBJ2-7; D tentatively reads TRBD1 or TRBD2 (6 bases each). V lost 2 bases and J 5 bases, leaving 13 bases between the germline ends. Per germline, CDR1 SQVTM and CDR2 ANQGSEA. This CDR3 comprises 13 residues. CDR3 in DNA: TGCAGCGTTGAATCCAGGGGCGGGGACGAGCAGTACTTC. Its protein is CSVESRGGDEQYF.

This clone came up once. The J gene is TRBJ2-5, the V gene TRBV18, with TRBD1 identical over 9 bases. The trim removed 8 bases at V and 5 bases at J, leaving 9 bases unmatched. The CDR3 runs 14 residues. Germline loops: CDR1 KGHSH, CDR2 LQKENI. The CDR3 nucleotides are TGTGCCAGCGCACGGGACAGGGTCCTGGAGACCCAGTACTTC. Translation: CASARDRVLETQYF.

The chain recombines TRBV5-1 with TRBJ2-5, with unresolved D. The J call could be wrong; TRBJ2-7 is a better fit for the DNA end. The CDR3 length is 15 residues. Germline CDR1 is SGHRS and CDR2 is YFSETQ. Written as DNA, the CDR3 is TGCGCCAGCAGCTTGGAAGGGCTTGGGGCCTACGAGCAGTACTTC. Residues: CASSLEGLGAYEQYF.

V gene TRBV7-9 combines with J gene TRBJ2-3; D may be TRBD1 (6 bases). Trimming removed 4 bases from V and 3 bases from J, with 17 bases in between. The CDR3 spans 16 residues. Germline V gene sequence: CDR1 SEHNR, CDR2 FQNEAQ (reference sequence). CDR3 coding DNA: TGTGCCAGCAGCTCCGACCCCAGGGGAAGTACAGATACGCAGTATTTT. Translation gives CASSSDPRGSTDTQYF.

V gene TRBV30 combines with J gene TRBJ2-5; D uncertain. This CDR3 is 13 amino acids long. The germline V gene has CDR1 GTSNPN and CDR2 SVGIG (reference sequence). V was pared by 2 bases and J by 8 bases, with 15 bases between. The CDR3 spells CAWSSGAGPTQYF. The CDR3 region has the DNA TGTGCCTGGAGTTCAGGTGCTGGACCAACCCAGTACTTC.

The chain combines TRBV2 with TRBJ1-2, with 11 bases matching TRBD1. With V trimmed by 4 bases and J by 10 bases, 5 bases remained unmatched. Germline V lookup: CDR1 SNHLY, CDR2 FYNNEI. This CDR3 is built from 13 residues. In DNA, the CDR3 is TGTGCCAGCAGTGCTCGGACAGGGGGCGACTACACCTTC. Residues: CASSARTGGDYTF.

This chain uses TRBV19 with TRBJ2-5; tentatively, D is TRBD1 (5 bases). The germline CDR1 and CDR2 sequences are LNHDA and SQIVND (reference sequence). The CDR3 runs to 14 residues. Trimming cost V 3 bases and J 5 bases, with 13 bases left between them. CDR3: CASSMGQGFETQYF. The CDR3 nucleotides read TGTGCCAGTAGTATGGGGCAGGGATTTGAGACCCAGTACTTC.

This clone was detected many times. The V call is TRBV18, the J call TRBJ2-7; D possibly corresponds to TRBD2 (5 bases). V shed 4 bases and J shed 3 bases, with 13 bases lying between them. CDR3 size: 14 residues. Per the germline V gene, CDR1 is KGHSH and CDR2 is LQKENI. CDR3 coding DNA: TGTGCCAGCTCACAGCCGGCCGGAGGCTACGAGCAGTACTTC. Translating gives CASSQPAGGYEQYF.

The chain uses TRBV6-6 and TRBJ1-1, with D tentatively TRBD1 (6 bases). CDR1 MNHNY and CDR2 SVGAGI come from the germline V gene (reference sequence). The ends were cut back, 4 bases at V and 10 bases at J, with 16 bases in the middle. The CDR3 loop spans 13 amino acids. CDR3 sequence (DNA): TGTGCCAGCAGTTCCGGGTCGGGGGGGCGAGCTTTCTTT. Translation gives CASSSGSGGRAFF.

J is TRBJ2-3 and V is TRBV7-9, with a tentative D call TRBD2 (6 bases). CDR1 is SEHNR and CDR2 is FQNEAQ in the germline V gene (reference sequence). The CDR3 is made up of 13 amino acids. The ends were cut back, 5 bases at V and 5 bases at J, with 11 bases in the middle. DNA of the CDR3: TGTGCCAGCAGCCCGACTAGTGTAGATACGCAGTATTTT. Protein: CASSPTSVDTQYF.

The chain recombines TRBV7-2 with TRBJ2-4; D not resolved. Germline loops: CDR1 SGHTA, CDR2 FQGNSA. Trimming cost V 0 bases and J 1 base, with 13 bases left between them. This CDR3 has 17 amino acids. The CDR3 protein is CASSLASRTTAKNIQYF. CDR3 bases: TGTGCCAGCAGCTTAGCGTCTCGAACCACGGCCAAAAACATTCAGTACTTC.

The chain has TRBV7-2 and TRBJ2-5; 8 bases map to TRBD2. CDR1 and CDR2 (germline): SGHTA, FQGNSA. The CDR3 contains 15 residues. The trim removed 2 bases at V and 3 bases at J, leaving 5 bases unmatched. This chain's CDR3 is CASSLISRGEETQYF. As DNA, the CDR3 is TGTGCCAGCAGCTTAATATCGCGGGGGGAAGAGACCCAGTACTTC.

This sequence joins TRBV28 and TRBJ2-5; 13 bases line up with TRBD2. V shed 2 bases and J 10 bases; nucleotides not matched to a gene: 7. Germline CDR1 is MDHEN and CDR2 is SYDVKM. CDR3 length: 15 amino acids. CDR3 nucleotides: TGTGCCAGCAGTTTAGCCGGGACTAGCGGGGTTAACCAGTACTTC. Amino acid sequence: CASSLAGTSGVNQYF. The variable domain in full, with the rest retrieved from reference TRBV28 and TRBJ2-5, is DVKVTQSSRYLVKRTGEKVFLECVQDMDHENMFWYRQDPGLGLRLIYFSYDVKMKEKGDIPEGYSVSREKKERFSLILESASTNQTSMYLCASSLAGTSGVNQYFGPGTRLLVL.

This clone occurred once. The J gene is TRBJ1-6, the V gene TRBV6-1; D may be TRBD1 (5 bases). Trimming left V 5 bases short and J 7 bases short, with 6 bases between. CDR3 length: 12 amino acids. Germline lookup yields CDR1 MNHNS and CDR2 SASEGT. The CDR3: CASSHRNSPLHF. The CDR3 coding sequence is TGTGCCAGCAGTCACAGGAATTCACCCCTCCACTTT.

The chain is built from TRBV9 and TRBJ2-1, with 9 bases lining up with TRBD1. CDR3 length equals 15 residues. In germline, CDR1 is SGDLS, CDR2 YYNGEE. Unmatched junction bases numbered 6, after V lost 4 bases and J lost 4 bases. The DNA of the CDR3 is TGTGCCAGCAGCTCACAGGGGGCGCGGTACAATGAGCAGTTCTTC. Translating it yields CASSSQGARYNEQFF.

There are a few counts of this clone. The gene calls are TRBV28 and TRBJ1-5; TRBD1 is a possible D gene (6 bases). This CDR3 is built from 16 residues. V was pared by 1 base and J by 2 bases, with 12 bases between. CDR1 and CDR2 (germline): MDHEN, SYDVKM. CDR3 DNA: TGTGCCAGCAGTTTATTCAGGGGATACGGCAATCAGCCCCAGCATTTT. It yields the protein CASSLFRGYGNQPQHF.

This chain joins TRBV11-2 and TRBJ1-6; D might be TRBD1 (5 bases). CDR1 is SGHAT, CDR2 FQNNGV, per germline. The V end was cut by 5 bases, the J end by 2 bases, with 10 bases between. The CDR3 spans 15 residues. The CDR3 loop reads CASSPGTAYNSPLHF. CDR3 in DNA: TGTGCCAGCAGCCCCGGGACGGCCTATAATTCACCCCTCCACTTT. The whole variable domain, filled in from reference TRBV11-2 and TRBJ1-6, reads EAGVAQSPRYKIIEKRQSVAFWCNPISGHATLYWYQQILGQGPKLLIQFQNNGVVDDSQLPKDRFSAERLKGVDSTLKIQPAKLEDSAVYLCASSPGTAYNSPLHFGNGTRLTVT.

The chain couples TRBV11-2 to TRBJ2-7; D remains ambiguous. The CDR3 is 12 residues long. Germline loops: CDR1 SGHAT, CDR2 FQNNGV. V was shortened by 0 bases and J by 6 bases, with 6 bases between the two germline ends. CDR3: CASSLDESEQYF. CDR3 bases: TGTGCCAGCAGCTTAGATGAAAGCGAGCAGTACTTC.

The chain employs TRBV5-1 and TRBJ1-1; TRBD1 is a possible D gene (5 bases). The V end lost 3 bases, the J end lost 1 base, and 22 bases lay between the germline ends. Germline CDR1 SGHRS, CDR2 YFSETQ. The CDR3 has 18 amino acids. As DNA, the CDR3 is TGCGCCAGCAGCTCTCTTCCGTCCGACAGATTGAAGAACACTGAAGCTTTCTTT. Translated, it gives CASSSLPSDRLKNTEAFF.

This chain joins TRBV5-4 and TRBJ2-3, with 12 bases fitting TRBD2. The CDR3 has 19 residues. The V segment lost 2 bases and the J segment 8 bases; nucleotides outside the gene matches: 18. The germline V gene encodes CDR1 SGHNT and CDR2 YYREEE (reference sequence). The CDR3 spells CASSFATSGRLRQAATQYF. The CDR3 DNA sequence: TGTGCCAGCAGCTTCGCGACTAGCGGGAGACTACGGCAAGCGGCTACGCAGTATTTT.

V gene TRBV6-1 combines with J gene TRBJ1-5, with TRBD1 identical over 9 bases. Germline V CDR1 and CDR2: MNHNS, SASEGT. The CDR3 runs 16 residues. V shed 4 bases, J shed 2 bases, and the junction held 6 bases outside the gene matches. The CDR3 sequence is CASSGGDRAGNQPQHF. The CDR3 DNA sequence: TGTGCCAGCAGTGGGGGGGACAGGGCAGGCAATCAGCCCCAGCATTTT.